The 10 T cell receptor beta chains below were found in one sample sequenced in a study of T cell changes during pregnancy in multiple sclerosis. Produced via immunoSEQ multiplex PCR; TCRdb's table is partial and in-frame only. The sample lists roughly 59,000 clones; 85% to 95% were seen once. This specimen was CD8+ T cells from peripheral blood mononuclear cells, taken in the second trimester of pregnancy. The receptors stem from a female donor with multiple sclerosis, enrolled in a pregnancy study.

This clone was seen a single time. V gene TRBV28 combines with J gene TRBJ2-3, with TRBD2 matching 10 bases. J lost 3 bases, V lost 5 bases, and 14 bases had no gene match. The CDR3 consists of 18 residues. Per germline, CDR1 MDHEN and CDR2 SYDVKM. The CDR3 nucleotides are TGTGCCAGCAGTCCCCTTGTCCGTACTAGCGGGGCAACAGATACGCAGTATTTT. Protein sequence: CASSPLVRTSGATDTQYF.

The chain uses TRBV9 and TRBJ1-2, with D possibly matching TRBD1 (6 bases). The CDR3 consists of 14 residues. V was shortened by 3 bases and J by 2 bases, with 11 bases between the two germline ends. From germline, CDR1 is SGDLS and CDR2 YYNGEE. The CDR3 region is CASSGTGPNYGYTF. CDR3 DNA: TGTGCCAGCAGCGGAACAGGGCCCAACTATGGCTACACCTTC.

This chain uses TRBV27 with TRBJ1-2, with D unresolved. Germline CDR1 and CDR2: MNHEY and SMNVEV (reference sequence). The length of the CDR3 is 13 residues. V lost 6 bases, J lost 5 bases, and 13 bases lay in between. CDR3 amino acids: CASRVGLEYGYTF. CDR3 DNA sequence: TGTGCCAGCAGAGTAGGCCTGGAGTATGGCTACACCTTC.

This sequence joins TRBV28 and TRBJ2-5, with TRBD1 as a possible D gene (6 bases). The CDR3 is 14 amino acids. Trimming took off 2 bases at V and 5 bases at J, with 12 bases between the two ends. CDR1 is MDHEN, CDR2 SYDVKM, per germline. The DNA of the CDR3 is TGTGCCAGCAGTTTACTAGGGACATCCGAGACCCAGTACTTC. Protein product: CASSLLGTSETQYF.

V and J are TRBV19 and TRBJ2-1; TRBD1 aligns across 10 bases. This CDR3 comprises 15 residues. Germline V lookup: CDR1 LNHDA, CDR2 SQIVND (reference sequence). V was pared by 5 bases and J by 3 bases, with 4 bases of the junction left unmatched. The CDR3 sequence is CASSDRGLGYNEQFF. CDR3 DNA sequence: TGTGCCAGTAGTGACAGGGGGCTCGGCTACAATGAGCAGTTCTTC.

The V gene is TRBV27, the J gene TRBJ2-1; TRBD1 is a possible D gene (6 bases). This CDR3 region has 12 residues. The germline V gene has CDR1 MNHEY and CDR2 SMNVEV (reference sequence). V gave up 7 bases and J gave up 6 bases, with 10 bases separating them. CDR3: CASKVGGNEQFF. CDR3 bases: TGTGCCAGCAAAGTAGGGGGCAATGAGCAGTTCTTC.

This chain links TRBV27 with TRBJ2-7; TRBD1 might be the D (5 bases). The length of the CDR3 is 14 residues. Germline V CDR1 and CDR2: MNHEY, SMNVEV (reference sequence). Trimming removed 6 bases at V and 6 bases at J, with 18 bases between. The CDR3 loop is CASRWGAGPGEQYF. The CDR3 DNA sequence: TGTGCCAGCAGGTGGGGCGCAGGTCCAGGCGAGCAGTACTTC.

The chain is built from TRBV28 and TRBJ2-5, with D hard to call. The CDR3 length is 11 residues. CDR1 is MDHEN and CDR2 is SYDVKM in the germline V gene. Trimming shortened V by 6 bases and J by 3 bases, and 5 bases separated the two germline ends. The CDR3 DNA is TGTGCCAGCAGCCCCGAAGAGACCCAGTACTTC. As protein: CASSPEETQYF.

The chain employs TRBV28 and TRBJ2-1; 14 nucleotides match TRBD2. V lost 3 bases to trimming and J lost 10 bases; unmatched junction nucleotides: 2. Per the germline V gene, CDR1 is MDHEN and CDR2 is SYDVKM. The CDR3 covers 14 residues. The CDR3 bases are TGTGCCAGCAGTTTCGGACTAGCGGGAGGAGAGCAGTTCTTC. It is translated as CASSFGLAGGEQFF.

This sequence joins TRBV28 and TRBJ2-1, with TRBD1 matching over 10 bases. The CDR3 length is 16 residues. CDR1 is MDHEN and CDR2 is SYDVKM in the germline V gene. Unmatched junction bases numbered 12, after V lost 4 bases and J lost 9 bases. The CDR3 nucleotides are TGTGCCAGCAGTTCCCAAGGACAGGGGGAAGTTAGTGAGCAGTTCTTC. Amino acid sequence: CASSSQGQGEVSEQFF.